What follows are 5 T cell receptor beta chains derived from one specimen sequenced in a study of T cell responses to AZD1222 COVID-19 vaccine (dated by TCRdb to the early 2020s). Receptors were amplified or captured by the immunoSEQ multiplex PCR assay. Drawn from immuneACCESS, this table holds only the in-frame rearrangements with V and J called that TCRdb kept. Clones are partly lost; checked studies trace under half to an unresolved V gene and leave the rest unexplained. The sample profile shows more than 110,000 clones; 85% to 95% of them were found once. The top ten hold under 6.5% of the sample. The time point label, as the study defines it: baseline before first vaccination. Sequencing was performed on peripheral blood, taken on day 0 of AZD1222 vaccination. The receptors derive from an adult in good health.

The chain combines TRBV11-2 with TRBJ2-7; 8 nucleotides align to TRBD2. Germline V gene lookup returns CDR1 SGHAT and CDR2 FQNNGV. The V gene end was trimmed by 5 bases and the J gene end by 5 bases; junction bases not matched to a gene: 11. The CDR3 length is 15 residues. The chain's CDR3 is CASSPMISGTNEQYF. As DNA, the CDR3 is TGTGCCAGCAGCCCAATGATTAGCGGGACGAACGAGCAGTACTTC.

The CDR3 region has the DNA TGTGCCAGCAGCTTAAGGCTAGCGGGCGGCTACAATGAGCAGTTCTTC. Protein sequence: CASSLRLAGGYNEQFF. The rearrangement links TRBV11-3 to TRBJ2-1, with 8 bases matching TRBD2. Germline V gives CDR1 SGHNT, CDR2 YENEEA. After removal of 2 bases from V and 3 bases from J, the junction contained 6 bases not matched to a gene. This CDR3 is built from 16 residues.

V usage is TRBV9 and J usage is TRBJ1-4; unclear D gene. Trimming took 4 bases from V and 5 from J, leaving 9 bases between them. This CDR3 contains 13 residues. From germline, CDR1 is SGDLS and CDR2 YYNGEE. As DNA, the CDR3 is TGTGCCAGCAGCTCACGGATCAATGAAAAACTGTTTTTT. Translating it yields CASSSRINEKLFF.

The chain is built from TRBV4-1 and TRBJ1-5; D unresolved. The CDR3 spans 14 residues. Germline V gives CDR1 MGHRA, CDR2 YSYEKL. V was shortened by 0 bases and J by 4 bases, with 7 bases between the two germline ends. In nucleotides, the CDR3 is TGCGCCAGCAGCCAAGAGGGAGGAAATCAGCCCCAGCATTTT. Its protein product is CASSQEGGNQPQHF.

CDR3 region: CSVDVGGYNEQFF. As DNA, the CDR3 is TGCAGCGTTGATGTGGGAGGGTACAATGAGCAGTTCTTC. The chain joins TRBV29-1 to TRBJ2-1, with 7 bases lining up with TRBD2. V gave up 3 bases and J gave up 4 bases; unmatched junction bases: 3. Germline V lookup: CDR1 SQVTM, CDR2 ANQGSEA. The CDR3 spans 13 residues.